The present TCR beta chain was sequenced within a study of cytomegalovirus exposure and HLA in healthy donors. As for the study in general: Sequencing of approximately 190 million T cells in an earlier analysis found 95 million to 120 million unique TCR beta sequences. Study results and limitations: Under in vitro conditions, a few CMV-associated chains were confirmed as specific for CMV antigens.

Turning to this clone: The antigen remains unidentified.

Germline V lookup: CDR1 SGDLS, CDR2 YYNGEE. This CDR3 spans 16 amino acids. Researchers ran the PCR with 60 Vbeta and 13 Jbeta primers. Assay: immunoSEQ multiplex PCR; the TCRdb copy retains only in-frame clones and omits some. This repertoire shows 200,000 to 250,000 clones, approximately 80% found once; its top ten account for about 3%. The material sequenced was PBMCs. V gene TRBV9 combines with J gene TRBJ2-5; 10 nucleotides align to TRBD1. With the DNA end fitting TRBJ2-7 better, the J assignment may be wrong. The sequence came from a man aged 25-45 years in good health and CMV-seronegative. CDR3 sequence: CASSVGGTGVIYEQYF. In DNA form, the CDR3 reads TGTGCCAGCAGCGTAGGAGGGACAGGGGTGATCTACGAGCAGTACTTC.